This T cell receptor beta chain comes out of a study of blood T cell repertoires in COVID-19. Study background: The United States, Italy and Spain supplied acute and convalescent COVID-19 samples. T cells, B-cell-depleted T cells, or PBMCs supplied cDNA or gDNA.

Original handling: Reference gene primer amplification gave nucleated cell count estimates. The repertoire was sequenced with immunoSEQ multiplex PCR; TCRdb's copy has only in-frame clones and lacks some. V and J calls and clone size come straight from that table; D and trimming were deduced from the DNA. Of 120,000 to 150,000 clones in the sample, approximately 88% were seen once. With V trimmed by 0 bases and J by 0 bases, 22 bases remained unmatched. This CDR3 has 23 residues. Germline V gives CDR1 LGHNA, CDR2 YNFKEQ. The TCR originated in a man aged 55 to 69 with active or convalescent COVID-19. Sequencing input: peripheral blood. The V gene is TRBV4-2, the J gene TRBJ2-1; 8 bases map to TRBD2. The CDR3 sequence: CASSQDPPRSGSYPPSSYNEQFF. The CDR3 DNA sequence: TGTGCCAGCAGCCAAGACCCCCCACGGAGCGGGAGTTACCCTCCGAGCTCCTACAATGAGCAGTTCTTC.